This T cell receptor beta chain was captured in a study of cytomegalovirus exposure and HLA in healthy donors listed by TCRdb under 2017. Regarding the complete study: An earlier analysis of roughly 500 of the donors reported under 300 Gb of sequence data and roughly 120 million unique TCR beta sequences obtained from 150 million to 200 million T cells. An early release covering about 600 HLA-typed donors comprised 300 to 350 gigabases of sequencing data and 65 million to 100 million unique TCR sequences. The genetic ancestry cluster associated with self-reported Caucasian donors included about four fifths of the roughly 380 genotyped donors. The study aimed to test whether signatures of past pathogen exposure could be identified by cataloging public T cell receptors. Using immunosequencing, the study profiled T cell repertoires from around 670 subjects and related those repertoires to cytomegalovirus serostatus. In addition to the first cohort of 650 to 750 subjects, a separate validation cohort of approximately 120 different subjects was used. To predict cytomegalovirus infection status, the study combined high-throughput TCR immunosequencing, statistical association of individual TCRs with disease status, and machine learning. A later analysis re-examined previously published TCR beta repertoires from 610 or so donors and added high-resolution HLA genotyping to investigate patterns of TCR occurrence. The later analysis used no new phenotypic data to find candidate immune exposures, relying instead on TCR beta sequences and their occurrence across donors. An earlier analysis of more than 450 of the donors used high-throughput TCR beta sequencing to judge whether each TCR beta V gene segment behaved as functional or pseudogenic. Alongside the repertoire data, information on donor age, sex, ethnicity and CMV serostatus was compiled. A later genetic analysis used genome-wide SNP genotypes for about 60% of the roughly 700 donors, treating that subset as a discovery cohort. All discovery cohort repertoires had been generated on a single sequencing platform. Class I and class II HLA loci were covered by the typing at four-digit resolution. Typing coverage varied by locus: roughly 620-640 donors for A, B, C, DRB1 and DQB1; approximately 520 for DQA1; 600 to 610 for DPA1; roughly 450 for DPB1. Four to six DR-DQ haplotypes were handled as single units for association and clustering, since linkage in the cohort was strong. Across approximately 420 genotyped donors of the cohort, an average of roughly 250,000 unique TCR beta nucleotide sequences per donor were sequenced, and roughly 17% of those sequences were non-productive.

What the authors observed across the whole study: In vitro tests confirmed that a few of the cytomegalovirus-associated TCR beta chains recognize cytomegalovirus antigens. In a later analysis, around 17,000 TCR beta sequences were associated with specific HLA alleles at a false discovery rate of 0.05. When HLA alleles, especially DR and DQ, strongly co-occurred, TCR associations were difficult to assign to individual alleles. Some IMGT-functional V segments, including TRBV6-2 and TRBV6-3, could not be told apart with the 87-base-pair reads, so those segments were excluded. The classifier was reported to diagnose cytomegalovirus status with high specificity and sensitivity in both the original and validation cohorts. Roughly uniform sequencing depth across donors was assumed in presence/absence analyses, although this assumption may not hold. Because counts were too low, seventeen rarely observed V segments, including chromosome 9 orphons, were excluded from the earlier analysis of a few hundred of the donors. Several of the top co-occurrence clusters appeared to be linked to parvovirus B19, influenza, CMV and Epstein-Barr virus, according to a later analysis. In a later genetic analysis, fewer N-insertions in productive TCRs were reported among donors in an Asian-associated ancestry cluster than the approximately 710-donor mean. In a later analysis, most CMV-associated TCR beta chains were found to appear HLA-restricted, with HLA associations seemingly driven largely by CMV exposure. Correlated functional status among segregating V segments might reflect linkage disequilibrium, but an unknown experimental factor could not be ruled out. The sequencing pipeline was judged likely to have produced a cluster of highly shared sequence variants as a technical artifact. Immune exposure information for the cohort was limited to CMV serostatus. Across donors, most TCR sequences were observed very rarely, whereas some public TCRs were present in many individuals. A later analysis found that HLA-associated TCR beta chains were more clonally expanded and had lower generation probabilities than equally common non-associated chains. The study gave a list of some 150 TCR beta chains associated with cytomegalovirus. Because some donors lacked HLA typing at each locus, the association tests relied only on the typed subset. An earlier analysis of 587 of the donors showed that most TCR beta V segments appeared in productive rearrangements either about 87% or about 30% of the time, which broadly matched IMGT annotations. According to a later analysis, TCR association rates differed among HLA loci, with DRB1 alleles showing the most associated TCRs and HLA-C alleles showing the fewest. The authors suggested that the approach could potentially be generalized to other disease states and immunological phenotypes. In a later genetic analysis, a missense DCLRE1C variant was associated with V-gene and J-gene trimming of TCR beta chains, and the association was replicated in an independent cohort. A further reported finding was that TCR beta sequences accurately predicted the HLA-A and HLA-B alleles for most subjects in the first cohort. Only TCR beta chains were sequenced in this cohort, and the absence of alpha or paired-chain data limited detectable features.

The cohort consisted of 666 healthy bone marrow donors. Cohort members were all nominally healthy when sampled, although unrecorded immune exposures were likely present. The donor was CMV seropositive and was included in the group of around 300 seropositive cohort members. A peripheral blood sample was provided by each donor, and peripheral blood mononuclear cells were used for TCR beta sequencing. Genomic DNA extraction from the blood cell samples was performed with the Qiagen DNeasy Blood Extraction Kit. Trimming takes 7 bases off V and 4 bases off J; junction bases not matched to a gene: 9. The germline V gene provides CDR1 SGHTA and CDR2 FQGNSA. The CDR3 measures 15 amino acids from cysteine to phenylalanine. Only CDR3 DNA is held: 45 bases, read in frame from base 1. Receptor amplification or capture employed the immunoSEQ multiplex PCR assay. For the multiplex PCR, a mixture combining 60 forward primers for TCR Vbeta segments and 13 reverse primers for TCR Jbeta segments was used. A multiplex PCR assay on genomic DNA amplified the CDR3 region of rearranged TCR beta genes. The amplified TCR beta libraries were sequenced on the Illumina HiSeq System as 87-base-pair reads. As for the original processing: A later analysis counted approximately 76 million unique TCR beta chains across the 550 to 800 repertoires, and around 9.9 million of these chains were shared by at least two donors. To remove PCR and sequencing errors, raw reads were error-corrected and collapsed into unique sequences using a nearest-neighbor algorithm that merged closely related sequences. Alignment of CDR3 sequences to IMGT reference sequences was used to assign V, D and J gene segments. For a sequence to be retained, at least a six-nucleotide match to both a V gene segment and a J gene segment was required. A rearrangement was called productive if the CDR3 had no stop codons and remained in frame with V and J, and every other rearrangement was called non-productive. Following IMGT convention, CDR3 was defined as the stretch from the second conserved V-encoded cysteine up to the conserved J-encoded phenylalanine. The earlier analysis of about 590 of the donors excluded sequences that lacked an unambiguous match to a single V gene segment. An earlier analysis of just under 600 of the donors called V segments functional above 56.7% productive rearrangements and segregating when the between-donor standard deviation exceeded 5%. A statistical classification framework was built to diagnose cytomegalovirus status from the catalog of TCR beta chain sequences. A later analysis assigned V and J genes by comparing TCR nucleotide sequences with IMGT/GENE-DB human TR gene sequences. In a later analysis, CDR3 sequences and most-parsimonious VDJ recombination scenarios were assigned using the TCRdist pipeline. In a later analysis, each TCR beta chain was defined by its CDR3 amino acid sequence together with its V-gene family, and reads lacking a unique V-gene family were excluded. To address suspected cross-contamination and a sequencing artifact, a later analysis removed under 600 highly shared, low-generation-probability nucleotide sequences. In a later analysis, a clonal expansion index for each public chain was calculated from normalized within-repertoire ranks of inferred template counts. In a later analysis, generation probabilities were computed using a VDJ recombination model fitted to out-of-frame rearrangements, and the results were checked against IGoR. A later analysis scored TCR-TCR, TCR-HLA and TCR-CMV co-occurrence with hypergeometric tests, applying a repertoire-size bias correction to TCR pairs. A later analysis estimated false discovery rates by permuting HLA or CMV assignments 20 times. In a later analysis, co-occurring TCRs were grouped using DBSCAN, with TCRdist sequence similarity added in when clustering inside HLA-allele-positive subsets. Repertoires with fewer than 30,000 or more than 120,000 public chains were left out of co-occurrence clustering, as were five repertoires with anomalous nucleotide sharing. TCRdb carries this immuneACCESS record with in-frame sequences only. Its versions omit some clonotypes, under half of them owing to an unresolved V gene in the studies checked, with the rest unexplained. From that table come the V and J calls and clone size; the DNA was used to work out D and trimming. This sample comprises around 88,000 clones, under 80% of them detected only once. Around 7.5% of the sample lies in the top ten.

Comments on this clone: Its antigen is still unknown. Base quality data are lacking; no much larger clone is found one base away.

The origin of this receptor is a man over 45 in good health and CMV-seropositive. The source material was PBMCs. The sequence is built from TRBV7-2 and TRBJ2-2; 7 bases in between match TRBD2. Read as DNA, the sequence is TGTGCCAGCACCATCACGGGGGGTATCACCGGGGAGCTGTTTTTT. Translated, this gives CASTITGGITGELFF.